This record looks at one T cell receptor beta chain sequence and its context. The data were obtained in a study of control samples from healthy donors and cancer patients. Sequenced by immunoSEQ multiplex PCR; TCRdb stores in-frame clones only, minus some. The repertoire holds 150,000 to 200,000 clones, with 91% as singletons. This CDR3 has 17 residues. Looked up from germline, CDR1 is MNHEY and CDR2 is SVGEGT. Trimming took 0 bases from V and 0 from J, leaving 13 bases between them. The TCR sequence derives from a woman aged 25 to 45 in good health. Sequencing was carried out using blood. The chain uses TRBV6-2 or TRBV6-3 and TRBJ2-3; D is ambiguous. CDR3 sequence reads: CASSYSSGPTSTDTQYF. The CDR3 nucleotides are TGTGCCAGCAGTTACTCGTCTGGGCCCACTAGCACAGATACGCAGTATTTT.